The rows below give T cell receptor beta chains drawn from one sample of a study of Tregs in tolerant kidney transplant recipients. Assay used: immunoSEQ multiplex PCR; TCRdb lists only in-frame clones, some missing. Counted here are some 60,000 clones, around four fifths occurring once; the ten biggest clones make up 4% to 6.5%. Sequencing input: CD4+ T cells from blood. The receptors derive from a human donor in good health. The CDR3 runs from the conserved cysteine through the conserved F or W. D genes are given only for firm matches.

CDR3 | V | D | J
CASSLVAAVGTQYF | TRBV7-9 | - | TRBJ2-5
CASSSWGLADYNEQFF | TRBV7-2 | TRBD2 | TRBJ2-1
CASSLDLGLRTDTQYF | TRBV5-1 | - | TRBJ2-3
CASSQDSPSSYEQYF | TRBV4-1 | - | TRBJ2-7
CAWSQAGDQPQHF | TRBV30 | - | TRBJ1-5
CASRPVANEKLFF | TRBV2 | - | TRBJ1-4
CASSLDVRETQYF | TRBV11-2 | - | TRBJ2-5
CAIGGGARGLSTDTQYF | TRBV10-3 | - | TRBJ2-3
CSVEWGRAGGHNEQFF | TRBV29-1 | TRBD2 | TRBJ2-1
CASSVDGYNEQFF | TRBV9 | - | TRBJ2-1
CASSPDRVGLTEAFF | TRBV5-1 | TRBD1 | TRBJ1-1
CASSHLGGTDTQYF | TRBV7-8 | - | TRBJ2-3
CSVGLVSAYEQYF | TRBV29-1 | TRBD2 | TRBJ2-7
CASSLDAHPYGYTF | TRBV5-6 | - | TRBJ1-2
CASSAIRTGGSTEAFF | TRBV6-1 | TRBD1 | TRBJ1-1
CASSGGAWDYGYTF | TRBV27 | - | TRBJ1-2
CASSGTGNGSPLHF | TRBV6-1 | TRBD1 | TRBJ1-6
CASSIGTGQRSSYEQYF | TRBV19 | TRBD1 | TRBJ2-7
CASSVGPGELFF | TRBV9 | - | TRBJ2-2
CASLRQGGETQYF | TRBV2 | - | TRBJ2-5
CASSETSGGTNTGELFF | TRBV6-1 | TRBD2 | TRBJ2-2